Presented here are 27 T cell receptor beta chains from one specimen sequenced in a study of early T cells in non-severe SARS-CoV-2 infection. TCRdb reprocessed the 5' RACE reads via MiXCR and lists one record per CDR3 protein. Of more than 95,000 distinct CDR3 sequences listed, around 16% are singletons. Material for sequencing was whole blood. The receptors stem from an adult who was a healthcare worker with PCR-confirmed SARS-CoV-2 infection or an uninfected control (not recorded which).

This clonotype was counted ten times or more. This sequence joins TRBV6-2 or TRBV6-3 and TRBJ2-3; 7 nucleotides agree with TRBD2. Germline CDR1 reads MNHEY; CDR2 reads SVGEGT. The length of the CDR3 is 14 residues. V dropped 8 bases and J dropped 7; count of bases not matched to a gene: 12. The CDR3 loop reads CASAGLERLYTQYF. For the CDR3, the DNA is TGTGCCAGCGCTGGACTAGAGCGGTTATATACGCAGTATTTT.

The table lists this clonotype with a few counts. The V call is TRBV28, the J call TRBJ2-7; the match to TRBD2 covers 10 bases. J lost 2 bases, V lost 6 bases, and 7 bases had no gene match. The CDR3 extends over 15 amino acids. Germline assignment: CDR1 MDHEN and CDR2 SYDVKM. The CDR3 DNA is TGTGCCAGCAGCCGTAGCGGGGGGATCGCCTACGAGCAGTACTTC. Residues: CASSRSGGIAYEQYF.

The chain carries TRBV27 and TRBJ2-2; D is possibly TRBD1 (6 bases). Germline lookup yields CDR1 MNHEY and CDR2 SMNVEV (reference sequence). V lost 5 bases and J 4 bases, leaving 11 bases between the germline ends. The CDR3 is 14 residues long. The CDR3 nucleotides read TGTGCCAGCAGTCCCAGGGGAACCACCGGGGAGCTGTTTTTT. Protein sequence: CASSPRGTTGELFF.

There are a few counts of this clonotype. This sequence joins TRBV6-2 or TRBV6-3 and TRBJ2-6; unclear D gene. CDR1 and CDR2 (germline): MNHEY, SVGEGT. The CDR3 is 12 residues long. V was cut by 3 bases and J by 3 bases, with 0 bases left in between. The CDR3 loop reads CASSYGANVLTF. DNA for the CDR3: TGTGCCAGCAGTTATGGGGCCAACGTCCTGACTTTC.

J is TRBJ1-6 and V is TRBV12-3 or TRBV12-4; possibly TRBD1 for D (6 bases). Trimming took off 3 bases at V and 2 bases at J, with 11 bases between the two ends. This CDR3 has 16 residues. The CDR3 sequence is CASSFVRDTYNSPLHF. The CDR3 DNA sequence: TGTGCCAGCAGTTTTGTCAGGGACACCTATAATTCACCCCTCCACTTT.

In its sample, this clonotype was seen a few times. The genes are TRBV29-1 and TRBJ2-6, with 8 bases aligning to TRBD1. The trim removed 7 bases at V and 4 bases at J, leaving 12 bases unmatched. Germline lookup yields CDR1 SQVTM and CDR2 ANQGSEA. The CDR3 length is 16 residues. The CDR3 nucleotides are TGCAGCGGTGTGACAGGGGCCGGGAGAGGGGCCAACGTCCTGACTTTC. Translation gives CSGVTGAGRGANVLTF.

This clonotype was seen only a few times. The V gene is TRBV19, the J gene TRBJ1-5; 8 bases match TRBD1. The V gene end was trimmed by 6 bases and the J gene end by 3 bases; junction bases not matched to a gene: 7. The germline gives CDR1 LNHDA, CDR2 SQIVND (reference sequence). The CDR3 length is 15 residues. CDR3 sequence (DNA): TGTGCCAGTAGCCTTTTGACAGGGGCCAATCAGCCCCAGCATTTT. This translates into CASSLLTGANQPQHF.

This clonotype has only a few counts. The chain is built from TRBV27 and TRBJ2-2, with D perhaps TRBD1 or TRBD2 (5 bases each). There are 16 residues in the CDR3. Between the trimmed V and J ends, which lost 5 bases and 3 bases, there was a span of 16 bases. Germline lookup yields CDR1 MNHEY and CDR2 SMNVEV (reference sequence). The CDR3 region is CASSARGPRDTGELFF. As DNA, the CDR3 is TGTGCCAGCAGTGCTAGGGGACCTCGTGACACCGGGGAGCTGTTTTTT.

This clonotype was recorded a few times. The chain recombines TRBV6-6 with TRBJ2-3; TRBD2 is a possible D gene (7 bases). CDR1 is MNHNY, CDR2 SVGAGI, per germline (reference sequence). The CDR3 is made up of 16 amino acids. The V end lost 5 bases, the J end lost 1 base, and 16 bases lay between the germline ends. The CDR3 region has the DNA TGTGCCAGCAGTCCTACGGGGGGCCCCCGCACAGATACGCAGTATTTT. Translating gives CASSPTGGPRTDTQYF.

This chain connects TRBV15 to TRBJ1-4, with D uncertain. V was trimmed by 5 bases and J by 0 bases, leaving 7 bases between them. This CDR3 has 14 residues. Per the germline V gene, CDR1 is LNHNV and CDR2 is YYDKDF (reference sequence). The chain's CDR3 is CATSPRATNEKLFF. The CDR3 DNA reads TGTGCCACCAGCCCCCGTGCAACTAATGAAAAACTGTTTTTT. Using reference TRBV15 and TRBJ1-4 for the parts outside the CDR3, the full variable domain is DAMVIQNPRYQVTQFGKPVTLSCSQTLNHNVMYWYQQKSSQAPKLLFHYYDKDFNNEADTPDNFQSRRPNTSFCFLDIRSPGLGDTAMYLCATSPRATNEKLFFGSGTQLSVL.

V is TRBV7-9 and J is TRBJ2-2, with a possible D match to TRBD1 (5 bases). Looked up from germline, CDR1 is SEHNR and CDR2 is FQNEAQ (reference sequence). The CDR3 spans 15 residues. The V end was cut by 4 bases, the J end by 6 bases, with 15 bases between. The DNA for the CDR3 is TGTGCCAGCAGCTCAACGAATCAGGGTTCCGGGGAGCTGTTTTTT. It specifies CASSSTNQGSGELFF.

V and J are TRBV7-6 and TRBJ1-1; a weak D match, TRBD1 (6 bases). The germline V gene encodes CDR1 SGHVS and CDR2 FNYEAQ. Trimming left V 5 bases short and J 1 base short, with 11 bases between. The CDR3 runs to 14 residues. The CDR3 coding sequence is TGTGCCAGCAGCCTGGGACACCAGAACACTGAAGCTTTCTTT. It codes for CASSLGHQNTEAFF.

This clonotype was picked up many times. This chain joins TRBV25-1 and TRBJ2-5; TRBD2 matches 14 bases. Germline V CDR1 and CDR2: MGHDK, SYGVNS. The CDR3 has 16 amino acids. V trimming: 7 bases; J trimming: 4 bases; junction bases outside the gene matches: 8. This chain's CDR3 is CASTPIGLAGGETQYF. The CDR3 DNA reads TGTGCCAGCACTCCTATAGGACTAGCGGGAGGAGAGACCCAGTACTTC.

This clonotype was seen many times. A read error is likely, as this CDR3 ends without the conserved phenylalanine or tryptophan. V gene TRBV7-6 combines with J gene TRBJ1-6; D is perhaps TRBD1 (5 bases). Germline lookup yields CDR1 SGHVS and CDR2 FNYEAQ. The CDR3 loop spans 14 amino acids. The V and J ends lost 2 bases and 10 bases respectively, with 12 bases between them. CDR3 loop: CASSLLTGWSPLHL. CDR3 nucleotides: TGTGCCAGCAGCTTACTTACAGGCTGGTCACCCCTCCACCTT.

This clonotype was found many times. This chain uses TRBV7-2 with TRBJ1-6; weak D call: TRBD1 (5 bases). CDR3 length: 13 amino acids. Germline loops: CDR1 SGHTA, CDR2 FQGNSA. V was cut by 5 bases and J by 10 bases, with 12 bases left in between. CDR3: CASSLQGVSPLHF. Here the CDR3 DNA reads TGTGCCAGCAGCCTCCAAGGGGTATCACCCCTCCACTTT. Filled out from reference TRBV7-2 and TRBJ1-6, the complete variable domain reads GAGVSQSPSNKVTEKGKDVELRCDPISGHTALYWYRQSLGQGLEFLIYFQGNSAPDKSGLPSDRFSAERTGGSVSTLTIQRTQQEDSAVYLCASSLQGVSPLHFGNGTRLTVT.

The chain uses TRBV6-6 and TRBJ2-7; D gene uncertain. Germline CDR1 and CDR2: MNHNY and SVGAGI (reference sequence). V gave up 5 bases and J gave up 0 bases, with 14 bases separating them. The CDR3 consists of 15 residues. The CDR3 DNA is TGTGCCAGCAGTCAACCAGATAGGAGCTCCTACGAGCAGTACTTC. The encoded protein is CASSQPDRSSYEQYF.

The chain recombines TRBV11-2 with TRBJ2-7, with D maybe TRBD2 (6 bases). This CDR3 has 15 residues. V was pared by 5 bases and J by 4 bases, with 18 bases between. Germline assignment: CDR1 SGHAT and CDR2 FQNNGV. Here the CDR3 reads CASSDEAGRWYEQYF. The CDR3 bases are TGTGCCAGCAGCGACGAAGCGGGTCGTTGGTACGAGCAGTACTTC.

This clonotype was found a few times. CDR3 loop: CASSLGLTTSTDTQYF. CDR3 bases: TGTGCCAGCAGCTTAGGACTAACCACTAGCACAGATACGCAGTATTTT. The chain couples TRBV7-2 to TRBJ2-3; D possibly corresponds to TRBD2 (5 bases). V shed 1 base and J shed 0 bases, with 11 bases lying between them. This CDR3 is built from 16 residues. CDR1 SGHTA and CDR2 FQGNSA come from the germline V gene.

This clonotype was counted a few times. V usage is TRBV5-1 and J usage is TRBJ2-3; D gene uncertain. Germline CDR1 is SGHRS and CDR2 is YFSETQ. The CDR3 covers 13 residues. V was pared by 0 bases and J by 4 bases, with 6 bases between. CDR3: CASSLGPPDTQYF. The CDR3 DNA reads TGCGCCAGCAGCTTGGGACCGCCAGATACGCAGTATTTT.

This clonotype was counted between two and nine times. The rearrangement links TRBV5-1 to TRBJ2-5, with D uncertain. The CDR3 is 13 amino acids. Per the germline V gene, CDR1 is SGHRS and CDR2 is YFSETQ. V lost 6 bases, J lost 3 bases, and 12 bases lay in between. CDR3 protein: CASTSLEKETQYF. CDR3 nucleotide sequence: TGCGCCAGCACCTCATTGGAAAAAGAGACCCAGTACTTC.

This chain joins TRBV29-1 and TRBJ2-1, with a possible D match to TRBD1 (6 bases). The CDR3 runs to 17 residues. The germline gives CDR1 SQVTM, CDR2 ANQGSEA. V shed 0 bases and J shed 0 bases, with 15 bases lying between them. CDR3 DNA sequence: TGCAGCGTTGAAGATTGGGGGCAGCCTAGCTCCTACAATGAGCAGTTCTTC. Residues: CSVEDWGQPSSYNEQFF.

This clonotype was seen a few times. This CDR3 is CASSFRGQGYTF. The CDR3 nucleotides are TGTGCCAGCAGTTTCAGGGGCCAGGGCTACACCTTC. The chain joins TRBV6-5 to TRBJ1-2; D is possibly TRBD1 (6 bases). The germline V and J ends were trimmed by 4 bases and 8 bases, with 11 bases remaining between them. The CDR3 totals 12 residues. Germline V gene data show CDR1 as MNHEY and CDR2 as SVGAGI.

The table lists this clonotype with a few counts. V is TRBV12-3 or TRBV12-4 and J is TRBJ1-2; 9 bases agree with TRBD1. The CDR3 sequence is 13 residues long. J was trimmed by 14 bases and V by 7 bases; bases with no gene match: 14. In DNA form, the CDR3 reads TGTGCCAGCACCCTGGGACAGGGAGAGGTGAGGACCTTC. This gives the protein CASTLGQGEVRTF.

There are a few counts of this clonotype. The chain's CDR3 is CASSPGTGGNNQPQHF. CDR3 nucleotides: TGTGCCAGCAGCCCAGGGACAGGGGGAAACAATCAGCCCCAGCATTTT. The chain joins TRBV21-1 to TRBJ1-5; no check of the table's D call, TRBD1, against the DNA was made. TRBV21-1 is tagged as a pseudogene. The CDR3 covers 16 residues.

This clonotype was observed a handful of times. The chain combines TRBV5-6 with TRBJ2-1, with D possibly TRBD2 on 6 matching bases. The V gene's germline CDR1 is SGHDT and CDR2 YYEEEE. CDR3 length equals 13 residues. V was pared by 4 bases and J by 6 bases, with 11 bases between. The CDR3, as DNA: TGTGCCAGCAGCACAAGGGACTTCAATGAGCAGTTCTTC. Amino acid sequence: CASSTRDFNEQFF.

In this sample, this clonotype turned up once. A clone one base away is much larger, so this may be a read error. This chain connects TRBV18 to TRBJ2-3; 8 bases are a match to TRBD1. CDR3 length: 15 amino acids. Germline-derived CDR1 and CDR2 are KGHSH and LQKENI. This CDR3 reads CARSPSGGSTDTQYF. The CDR3 DNA is TGTGCCCGCTCACCATCAGGGGGCAGCACAGATACGCAGTATTTT.

This rearrangement joins TRBV3-1 to TRBJ2-2; 9 bases map to TRBD2. This CDR3 spans 16 amino acids. Germline assignment: CDR1 LGHDT and CDR2 YNNKEL (reference sequence). Trimming removed 4 bases from V and 8 bases from J; junction bases left unmatched: 11. CDR3 nucleotides: TGTGCCAGCAGCCCCTTAGCGGGGGTCAACCCGGGGGAGCTGTTTTTT. Encoded protein: CASSPLAGVNPGELFF.